Each of the 9 T cell receptor beta chains below was sequenced from the same sample in a study of blood T cells in healthy people across ages. It was with a sample-barcoded 5' primer and a J-beta primer mix that a second PCR of roughly 6 to 12 cycles was run. TCRdb ran MiXCR on the 5' RACE reads and lists one entry per CDR3 protein. This table holds 540,000 or so distinct CDR3 sequences, 25% to 30% found once. Source material: blood. The origin of the receptors is a woman in her 70s in good health.

This clonotype was recorded many times. The chain employs TRBV12-3 or TRBV12-4 and TRBJ2-5; perhaps TRBD1 as D (5 bases). Trimming cost V 7 bases and J 1 base, with 10 bases left between them. The CDR3 loop spans 13 amino acids. The CDR3 DNA sequence: TGTGCCAGCAATGGTCAGGGCCAAGAGACCCAGTACTTC. Protein product: CASNGQGQETQYF.

The rearrangement joins TRBV12-3 or TRBV12-4 to TRBJ2-7, with TRBD1 as a possible D gene (6 bases). This CDR3 has 13 amino acids. V gave up 3 bases and J gave up 6 bases, with 12 bases separating them. DNA for the CDR3: TGTGCCAGCAGTTTCGCACAGGGTTCCGAGCAGTACTTC. Translated: CASSFAQGSEQYF.

This clonotype was counted only a few times. In DNA, the CDR3 is TGCAGTGCTAGGTCCGGGGTTAATAGAGGCTACACCTTC. Translating gives CSARSGVNRGYTF. The chain recombines TRBV20-1 with TRBJ1-2; D unresolved. The CDR3 sequence is 13 residues long. Per germline, CDR1 DFQATT and CDR2 SNEGSKA (reference sequence). V was trimmed by 3 bases and J by 8 bases, leaving 16 bases between them.

The rearrangement links TRBV27 to TRBJ2-1; perhaps TRBD2 as D (6 bases). Germline CDR1 is MNHEY and CDR2 is SMNVEV (reference sequence). Trimming stripped 6 bases from V and 5 bases from J, with 17 bases between. The CDR3 runs to 15 residues. The CDR3 bases are TGTGCCAGCAGCCAACTACGGGGGATCGACAATGAGCAGTTCTTC. Translation: CASSQLRGIDNEQFF.

This clonotype has ten or more counts. The rearrangement uses TRBV20-1 and TRBJ2-7; a possible D gene is TRBD1 (5 bases). Per germline, CDR1 DFQATT and CDR2 SNEGSKA (reference sequence). V gave up 4 bases and J gave up 6 bases, with 10 bases separating them. CDR3 length: 11 amino acids. Here the CDR3 reads CSANTGPEQYF. The CDR3 nucleotides read TGCAGTGCTAACACAGGTCCCGAGCAGTACTTC.

This clonotype turned up a few times. The chain carries TRBV24-1 and TRBJ2-1; a weak D match, TRBD1 (5 bases). The germline V and J ends were trimmed by 0 bases and 11 bases, with 7 bases remaining between them. Germline CDR1 KGHDR, CDR2 SFDVKD. The CDR3 totals 12 residues. The CDR3 spells CATSDLYRQQFF. CDR3 DNA: TGTGCCACCAGTGATTTGTACAGGCAGCAGTTCTTC.

This clonotype has more than one count but fewer than ten. The rearrangement joins TRBV10-3 to TRBJ2-3; D possibly matches TRBD1 or TRBD2 (5 bases each). CDR3 length equals 11 residues. The V end lost 6 bases, the J end lost 11 bases, and 12 bases lay between the germline ends. CDR1 ENHRY and CDR2 SYGVKD come from the germline V gene. The CDR3 DNA sequence: TGTGCCATCAGGGGGGATTCCAAGCAGTATTTT. Encoded protein: CAIRGDSKQYF.

In its sample, this clonotype was seen many times. The chain combines TRBV7-2 with TRBJ2-5; D is unresolved. The V gene lost 7 bases and the J gene lost 5 bases, with 14 bases spanning the gap. CDR3 length: 13 amino acids. Looked up from germline, CDR1 is SGHTA and CDR2 is FQGNSA. The CDR3: CASITGVGETQYF. The CDR3 bases are TGTGCCAGCATCACCGGAGTGGGGGAGACCCAGTACTTC.

The chain couples TRBV3-1 to TRBJ2-4, with D perhaps TRBD2 (6 bases). The germline V gene encodes CDR1 LGHDT and CDR2 YNNKEL (reference sequence). Trimming took off 3 bases at V and 6 bases at J, with 12 bases between the two ends. This CDR3 has 14 amino acids. CDR3 nucleotides: TGTGCCAGCAGCCAGGCGACTAGGTCAAACATTCAGTACTTC. Protein product: CASSQATRSNIQYF.